This T cell receptor (beta chain) emerged from a study of cytomegalovirus exposure and HLA in healthy donors. Study results and caveats: V segments that were indistinguishable, TRBV6-2 and TRBV6-3 among them, were omitted from analysis. Later analysis demonstrated an association between a missense DCLRE1C variant and TCR beta V- and J-gene trimming. In vitro data verified a few CMV-associated chains as specific for CMV antigens. Earlier analysis looked at TCR beta V segments, and most were productive about 87% or about 30% of the time.

V trimming: 5 bases; J trimming: 7 bases; junction bases outside the gene matches: 7. There are 14 residues in the CDR3. CDR1 LNHDA and CDR2 SQIVND come from the germline V gene (reference sequence). PCR was performed using 60 Vbeta and 13 Jbeta primers. Assay: immunoSEQ multiplex PCR; the TCRdb copy retains only in-frame clones and omits some. The sample carries about 130,000 clones, 60% to 85% recorded once. As to this clone: Its antigen is still unknown.

The sequenced sample consisted of PBMCs. The genes are TRBV19 and TRBJ2-7, with 11 bases identical to TRBD2. The sequence came from a man younger than 45 in good health and CMV-seronegative. CDR3 bases: TGTGCCAGTAGTTGGGACCGACTAGCGGGAGAGCAGTACTTC. Protein sequence: CASSWDRLAGEQYF. Based on the CDR3 plus reference TRBV19 and TRBJ2-7, the full variable domain is DGGITQSPKYLFRKEGQNVTLSCEQNLNHDAMYWYRQDPGQGLRLIYYSQIVNDFQKGDIAEGYSVSREKKESFPLTVTSAQKNPTAFYLCASSWDRLAGEQYFGPGTRLTVT.